The present T cell receptor (beta chain) was sequenced within a study of blood T cell repertoires in COVID-19. Assay: immunoSEQ multiplex PCR; the TCRdb copy retains only in-frame clones and omits some. The table includes approximately 110,000 clones, 60% to 85% detected once. This clone was picked up a small number of times. Sequencing used peripheral blood. The source of this sequence is a human donor in a cohort sampled during active or convalescent COVID-19.

Here the CDR3 reads CASSQSGGMGIQPQHF. CDR3 coding DNA: TGTGCCAGCAGCCAATCGGGGGGGATGGGGATCCAGCCCCAGCATTTT. The V and J genes are TRBV7-8 and TRBJ1-5; a possible D gene is TRBD1 (5 bases). From germline, CDR1 is SGHVS and CDR2 FQNEAQ. Trimming stripped 5 bases from V and 7 bases from J, with 21 bases between. This CDR3 is 16 amino acids long.